Below, 22 T cell receptor beta chains from the same sample are listed, as sequenced in a study of cytomegalovirus exposure and HLA in healthy donors (dated by TCRdb to the late 2010s). Library prep was done by the immunoSEQ multiplex PCR assay. For the multiplex PCR, a mixture combining 60 forward primers for TCR Vbeta segments and 13 reverse primers for TCR Jbeta segments was used. TCRdb's version of the immuneACCESS table is confined to in-frame rearrangements and falls short of the full clone set. An unresolved V gene accounts for under half of the shortfall where checked; the remainder is of unknown origin. The sample includes some 110,000 clones, with roughly 70% observed a single time. Roughly 0.82% of the sample belongs to the ten largest clones. The specimen sequenced was PBMCs. The receptors were gathered from a young woman in good health and CMV-seronegative.

The chain employs TRBV6-5 and TRBJ1-5, with D possibly TRBD1 on 6 matching bases. The V gene's germline CDR1 is MNHEY and CDR2 SVGAGI. This CDR3 comprises 14 residues. V dropped 6 bases and J dropped 7 bases, with 16 bases sitting between them. This chain's CDR3 is CASRIRTEGQPQHF. DNA for the CDR3: TGTGCCAGCAGAATTCGGACAGAGGGACAGCCCCAGCATTTT.

V gene TRBV4-2 combines with J gene TRBJ2-3; 11 nucleotides match TRBD2. This CDR3 has 15 amino acids. The germline CDR1 and CDR2 sequences are LGHNA and YNFKEQ. Trimming removed 4 bases from V and 6 bases from J; junction bases left unmatched: 6. The CDR3 coding sequence is TGTGCCAGCAGCCCTTCTAGCGGGGGGCAGGATACGCAGTATTTT. Translating it yields CASSPSSGGQDTQYF.

The chain employs TRBV6-5 and TRBJ1-3, with a weak D call TRBD1 (5 bases). The germline gives CDR1 MNHEY, CDR2 SVGAGI. V lost 0 bases to trimming and J lost 3 bases, with 12 bases between them. CDR3 length: 16 amino acids. CDR3: CASSYSFQGLGNTIYF. The CDR3 DNA reads TGTGCCAGCAGTTACTCGTTCCAGGGACTTGGAAACACCATATATTTT.

This clone appeared a few times. The chain links TRBV28 to TRBJ1-5; 7 nucleotides line up with TRBD1. Germline V lookup: CDR1 MDHEN, CDR2 SYDVKM. J was trimmed by 4 bases and V by 4 bases; bases with no gene match: 4. The CDR3 contains 14 residues. The CDR3 is CASSSGQLNQPQHF. The CDR3 region has the DNA TGTGCCAGCAGTTCGGGACAGCTTAATCAGCCCCAGCATTTT.

The V call is TRBV6-1, the J call TRBJ2-7; D is undetermined. The germline V gene encodes CDR1 MNHNS and CDR2 SASEGT. The CDR3 spans 12 residues. V was clipped by 3 bases and J by 2 bases, with 5 bases between them. The DNA of the CDR3 is TGTGCCAGCAGTGAGCCGGCCTACGAGCAGTACTTC. It is translated as CASSEPAYEQYF.

This chain links TRBV4-2 with TRBJ1-2; maybe TRBD1 (6 bases). The CDR3 consists of 15 residues. Trimming took off 6 bases at V and 5 bases at J, with 19 bases between the two ends. The germline V gene encodes CDR1 LGHNA and CDR2 YNFKEQ. CDR3 sequence reads: CASSPTGTQSYGYTF. In DNA, the CDR3 is TGTGCCAGCAGTCCTACCGGGACACAAAGTTATGGCTACACCTTC.

This chain links TRBV21-1 with TRBJ2-1; TRBD2 reflects the table's D call only, with no check against the DNA. TRBV21-1 is a pseudogene segment. The CDR3 spans 15 residues. CDR3 sequence: CASSKAARGNNEQFF. In DNA, the CDR3 is TGTGCCAGCAGCAAAGCCGCGCGGGGTAACAATGAGCAGTTCTTC.

This chain joins TRBV6-5 and TRBJ1-1; D not certain. Germline V gene lookup returns CDR1 MNHEY and CDR2 SVGAGI. V lost 3 bases and J 4 bases, leaving 12 bases between the germline ends. The CDR3 runs 14 residues. The CDR3 is CASSYTAGATEAFF. CDR3 DNA sequence: TGTGCCAGCAGTTATACGGCGGGCGCCACTGAAGCTTTCTTT.

This clone appeared a single time. This chain uses TRBV19 with TRBJ1-1; D ambiguous. V was cut by 7 bases and J by 1 base, with 16 bases left in between. This CDR3 spans 15 amino acids. Germline-derived CDR1 and CDR2 are LNHDA and SQIVND (reference sequence). The CDR3 spells CASTQNPIWNTEAFF. CDR3 in DNA: TGTGCCAGTACTCAAAACCCTATTTGGAACACTGAAGCTTTCTTT.

The chain has TRBV11-2 and TRBJ1-2; the D is unclear. Germline V CDR1 and CDR2: SGHAT, FQNNGV. V lost 4 bases and J lost 8, with 17 bases in between. The CDR3 runs 14 residues. In DNA, the CDR3 is TGTGCCAGCAGCTCTGGCGAGGCTTGGCGGGGCTACACCTTC. Residues: CASSSGEAWRGYTF. Variable domain in full (rest from reference TRBV11-2 and TRBJ1-2): EAGVAQSPRYKIIEKRQSVAFWCNPISGHATLYWYQQILGQGPKLLIQFQNNGVVDDSQLPKDRFSAERLKGVDSTLKIQPAKLEDSAVYLCASSSGEAWRGYTFGSGTRLTVV.

This chain joins TRBV12-5 and TRBJ2-2, with TRBD1 matching 10 bases. In germline, CDR1 is LGHNT, CDR2 FRNRAP. After removal of 6 bases from V and 9 bases from J, the junction contained 16 bases not matched to a gene. The CDR3 has 17 amino acids. The CDR3 loop is CASGNTWGTGELWELFF. CDR3 bases: TGTGCTAGTGGGAATACCTGGGGGACAGGGGAGTTGTGGGAGCTGTTTTTT.

The rearrangement links TRBV2 to TRBJ1-2, with TRBD1 identical over 8 bases. V shed 2 bases and J 4 bases; nucleotides not matched to a gene: 6. CDR3 length: 15 residues. Germline CDR1 reads SNHLY; CDR2 reads FYNNEI. This CDR3 reads CASSESTGGTYGYTF. In DNA, the CDR3 is TGTGCCAGCAGTGAAAGCACAGGGGGAACCTATGGCTACACCTTC.

The V and J genes are TRBV9 and TRBJ2-5; TRBD1 is a possible D gene (7 bases). CDR3 length equals 14 residues. The V gene's germline CDR1 is SGDLS and CDR2 YYNGEE. Trimming stripped 1 base from V and 4 bases from J, with 11 bases between. The CDR3: CASSVQGDSETQYF. CDR3 nucleotides: TGTGCCAGCAGCGTACAGGGGGACTCAGAGACCCAGTACTTC.

This clone was counted only a few times. The chain employs TRBV30 and TRBJ1-5; no clear D gene. V lost 3 bases to trimming and J lost 1 base, with 13 bases between them. The germline V gene has CDR1 GTSNPN and CDR2 SVGIG (reference sequence). This CDR3 comprises 15 residues. The CDR3, as DNA: TGTGCCTGGAGCGACAATCAAAGGAGCAATCAGCCCCAGCATTTT. Its protein is CAWSDNQRSNQPQHF.

V is TRBV7-8 and J is TRBJ2-2, with D possibly TRBD2 on 5 matching bases. Trimming took off 5 bases at V and 2 bases at J, with 9 bases between the two ends. The CDR3 covers 14 residues. Germline assignment: CDR1 SGHVS and CDR2 FQNEAQ. The CDR3 nucleotides read TGTGCCAGCAGCACCCGGGAAAACACCGGGGAGCTGTTTTTT. Protein: CASSTRENTGELFF.

This chain uses TRBV7-6 with TRBJ2-2; D is uncertain. The CDR3 loop spans 15 amino acids. The V and J ends lost 1 base and 2 bases respectively, with 8 bases between them. Germline V lookup: CDR1 SGHVS, CDR2 FNYEAQ. The CDR3 protein is CASSLDRVNTGELFF. Written as DNA, the CDR3 is TGTGCCAGCAGCTTAGACCGGGTAAACACCGGGGAGCTGTTTTTT.

The chain combines TRBV4-2 with TRBJ2-7; D unresolved. V lost 1 base and J lost 0, with 7 bases in between. The germline CDR1 and CDR2 sequences are LGHNA and YNFKEQ. CDR3 length: 14 residues. CDR3: CASSQVDSSYEQYF. In DNA, the CDR3 is TGTGCCAGCAGCCAAGTAGATTCCTCCTACGAGCAGTACTTC.

This chain's CDR3 is CASSPTPGQGGRQYF. CDR3 DNA: TGTGCCAGCAGCCCGACCCCAGGGCAAGGGGGCCGTCAGTACTTC. This chain connects TRBV7-9 to TRBJ2-4; 7 bases map to TRBD1. This CDR3 is 15 amino acids long. Germline assignment: CDR1 SEHNR and CDR2 FQNEAQ (reference sequence). The trim removed 5 bases at V and 12 bases at J, leaving 16 bases unmatched.

The chain carries TRBV29-1 and TRBJ1-1; D is undetermined. The CDR3 length is 11 residues. Per germline, CDR1 SQVTM and CDR2 ANQGSEA. Between the trimmed V and J ends, which lost 4 bases and 10 bases, there was a span of 13 bases. The CDR3 DNA reads TGCAGCGTTGGATCCCCGGTCGGAGCTTTCTTT. It codes for CSVGSPVGAFF.

The chain links TRBV7-9 to TRBJ2-7; possibly TRBD1 for D (5 bases). V was cut by 5 bases and J by 4 bases, with 18 bases left in between. This CDR3 is built from 15 residues. The germline gives CDR1 SEHNR, CDR2 FQNEAQ (reference sequence). CDR3 in DNA: TGTGCCAGCAGCCCACCCCCCGCAGGGATGTACGAGCAGTACTTC. Translation gives CASSPPPAGMYEQYF.

V is TRBV7-2 and J is TRBJ1-1; D remains ambiguous. This CDR3 has 13 residues. Germline CDR1 and CDR2: SGHTA and FQGNSA. V was pared by 7 bases and J by 3 bases, with 12 bases between. The chain's CDR3 is CASTRPRHTEAFF. The CDR3 DNA sequence: TGTGCCAGCACCAGGCCGCGCCACACTGAAGCTTTCTTT.

The chain recombines TRBV30 with TRBJ1-3; 8 positions match TRBD1. The germline gives CDR1 GTSNPN, CDR2 SVGIG (reference sequence). Trimming at V came to 2 bases and at J to 2 bases, leaving 5 bases not matched to a gene. This CDR3 contains 15 residues. As DNA, the CDR3 is TGTGCCTGGAGTCTACAGGGGGGGCCTGGAAACACCATATATTTT. Its protein product is CAWSLQGGPGNTIYF.